These 22 T cell receptor beta chains originate from one sample sequenced in a study of OX40 agonist ivuxolimab in advanced cancers. The assay was immunoSEQ multiplex PCR, and TCRdb's table has in-frame clones only and misses some. The sample consists of roughly 75,000 clones, more than 80% of them appearing once. Sequences were derived from CD4+ or CD8+ T cells sorted from blood, sampled in a trial of the OX40 agonist ivuxolimab. The source of these receptors is an adult with an advanced solid tumor such as melanoma, head and neck, liver or kidney cancer.

V and J are TRBV9 and TRBJ2-7; D ambiguous. This CDR3 has 13 residues. The germline V and J ends were trimmed by 4 bases and 1 base, with 9 bases remaining between them. The germline V gene has CDR1 SGDLS and CDR2 YYNGEE. In DNA form, the CDR3 reads TGTGCCAGCAGCAAGACGTCATCCTACGAGCAGTACTTC. This codes for CASSKTSSYEQYF.

The chain uses TRBV5-4 and TRBJ2-5; D unresolved. CDR3 length: 14 amino acids. Trimming cost V 0 bases and J 2 bases, with 8 bases left between them. Germline values: CDR1 SGHNT, CDR2 YYREEE (reference sequence). The CDR3 nucleotides read TGTGCCAGCAGCTTGGGGGGTACGCAAGAGACCCAGTACTTC. Protein: CASSLGGTQETQYF.

The chain carries TRBV5-3 and TRBJ1-5, with 10 nucleotides matching TRBD1. TRBV5-3 belongs to the ORF category, with a function that is uncertain. The junction had 14 bases not matched to a gene; V was cut back by 3 bases and J by 2 bases. CDR3 length: 19 residues. The CDR3 DNA sequence: TGTGCCAGAAGCTGTCCCCCGGGACAGGGGTTTGGACGCAATCAGCCCCAGCATTTT. Protein: CARSCPPGQGFGRNQPQHF.

This clone has just one count. The chain carries TRBV6-4 and TRBJ2-3; 8 nucleotides align to TRBD2. Losses at the gene ends were 2 bases for V and 3 bases for J; bases not matched to a gene: 4. The CDR3 sequence is 15 residues long. Germline-derived CDR1 and CDR2 are MRHNA and SNTAGT. As DNA, the CDR3 is TGTGCCAGCAGTGACGGCGGGGGGATAACAGATACGCAGTATTTT. Its protein is CASSDGGGITDTQYF.

The V and J genes are TRBV10-1 and TRBJ1-1, with D perhaps matching TRBD1 (5 bases). In germline, CDR1 is WNHNN, CDR2 SYGVQD (reference sequence). The CDR3 sequence is 10 residues long. The V end lost 6 bases, the J end lost 11 bases, and 10 bases lay between the germline ends. The CDR3 region is CASSQGLAFF. CDR3 nucleotides: TGCGCCAGCAGCCAGGGCCTCGCTTTCTTT.

This rearrangement joins TRBV28 to TRBJ1-5, with D perhaps matching TRBD1 (6 bases). The CDR3 length is 13 residues. The V gene's germline CDR1 is MDHEN and CDR2 SYDVKM. V was trimmed by 7 bases and J by 9 bases, leaving 16 bases between them. The CDR3 nucleotides are TGTGCCAGCATCCAGGCCCAGGGGTGGCCCCAGCATTTT. Amino acid sequence: CASIQAQGWPQHF.

The rearrangement links TRBV28 to TRBJ2-5; TRBD2 matches at 8 bases. Trimming cost V 6 bases and J 5 bases; bases outside gene matches: 5. The CDR3 extends over 13 amino acids. Germline-derived CDR1 and CDR2 are MDHEN and SYDVKM. As DNA, the CDR3 is TGTGCCAGCAGCGATAGCGGGGAGGAGACCCAGTACTTC. Translation: CASSDSGEETQYF.

V gene TRBV9 combines with J gene TRBJ2-2; unclear D gene. Trimming took off 3 bases at V and 6 bases at J, with 9 bases between the two ends. Germline V gives CDR1 SGDLS, CDR2 YYNGEE. The CDR3 sequence is 13 residues long. CDR3 bases: TGTGCCAGCAGCGCCGCAGAAGCCGGGGAGCTGTTTTTT. This encodes CASSAAEAGELFF.

The chain has TRBV10-3 and TRBJ1-5; possible D gene TRBD1, 5 bases. The CDR3 is 14 amino acids. Germline CDR1 ENHRY, CDR2 SYGVKD. The V end lost 4 bases, the J end lost 0 bases, and 7 bases lay between the germline ends. The CDR3 sequence: CAISAQDSNQPQHF. As DNA, the CDR3 is TGTGCCATCAGTGCACAGGATAGCAATCAGCCCCAGCATTTT.

The chain recombines TRBV5-6 with TRBJ2-7, with 7 bases lining up with TRBD1. The V and J ends lost 4 bases and 3 bases, in that order; junction bases with no gene match: 13. CDR3 length: 16 amino acids. In germline, CDR1 is SGHDT, CDR2 YYEEEE. The CDR3 protein is CASSPLGQPLDYEQYF. The DNA of the CDR3 is TGTGCCAGCAGCCCCCTGGGACAGCCCCTAGACTACGAGCAGTACTTC.

CDR3 bases: TGTGCCAGCAGCCGGGATGGGGTCCAAGAGACCCAGTACTTC. This codes for CASSRDGVQETQYF. V gene TRBV7-3 combines with J gene TRBJ2-5, with D maybe TRBD2 (5 bases). Trimming left V 5 bases short and J 1 base short, with 11 bases between. This CDR3 is 14 amino acids long. From germline, CDR1 is SGHTA and CDR2 FQGTGA.

The chain joins TRBV30 to TRBJ2-7, with D tentatively TRBD1 or TRBD2 (5 bases each). Germline CDR1 and CDR2: GTSNPN and SVGIG (reference sequence). The CDR3 has 13 amino acids. Trimming shortened V by 3 bases and J by 3 bases, and 12 bases separated the two germline ends. The CDR3 spells CAWSGAAGYEQYF. The DNA for the CDR3 is TGTGCCTGGAGCGGGGCAGCTGGCTACGAGCAGTACTTC.

The genes are TRBV27 and TRBJ2-2; the match to TRBD1 covers 8 bases. Germline values: CDR1 MNHEY, CDR2 SMNVEV (reference sequence). Trimming at V came to 7 bases and at J to 3 bases, leaving 7 bases not matched to a gene. The CDR3 extends over 15 amino acids. The CDR3 coding sequence is TGTGCCAGCACCCTACAGGGGGTTGACACCGGGGAGCTGTTTTTT. It codes for CASTLQGVDTGELFF.

The chain couples TRBV5-6 to TRBJ2-2, with 7 bases fitting TRBD1. J gave up 3 bases and V 1 base, and 6 bases lay outside the gene matches. The CDR3 length is 16 residues. CDR1 and CDR2 (germline): SGHDT, YYEEEE. CDR3 bases: TGTGCCAGCAGCTTGTTCGGACAGGCCCACACCGGGGAGCTGTTTTTT. Amino acid sequence: CASSLFGQAHTGELFF.

CDR3 sequence reads: CAWRSGYGYTF. The CDR3 bases are TGTGCCTGGCGTAGCGGCTATGGCTACACCTTC. This chain links TRBV30 with TRBJ1-2; D gene ambiguous. This CDR3 is built from 11 residues. Germline V gene lookup returns CDR1 GTSNPN and CDR2 SVGIG (reference sequence). V was clipped by 5 bases and J by 4 bases, with 8 bases between them.

This clone was found once. This chain connects TRBV18 to TRBJ1-2; D is perhaps TRBD1 (5 bases). CDR3 length equals 14 residues. With 1 base removed from V and 8 bases from J, the gap between germline ends came to 14 bases. From germline, CDR1 is KGHSH and CDR2 LQKENI. Here the CDR3 reads CASSPQGYSQGYTF. The CDR3 DNA is TGTGCCAGCTCACCACAGGGGTATTCTCAAGGCTACACCTTC.

The genes are TRBV7-6 and TRBJ1-4, with D unresolved. Trimming pared 2 bases from V and 0 bases from J, leaving 13 bases between. The CDR3 has 17 residues. Germline V gives CDR1 SGHVS, CDR2 FNYEAQ. CDR3 nucleotides: TGTGCCAGCAGCTTAAAGGGCTCAACCCCAACTAATGAAAAACTGTTTTTT. It encodes CASSLKGSTPTNEKLFF.

The chain combines TRBV5-8 with TRBJ2-4; 8 nucleotides match TRBD1. V lost 2 bases, J lost 7 bases, and 2 bases stayed unmatched. Germline loops: CDR1 SGHTS, CDR2 YDEGEE. The CDR3 consists of 13 residues. CDR3 in amino acids: CASSFRDRNIQYF. The CDR3 nucleotides are TGTGCCAGCAGCTTCAGGGACAGGAACATTCAGTACTTC.

V usage is TRBV11-1 and J usage is TRBJ2-1; 11 bases fit TRBD1. Germline V gene sequence: CDR1 SGHAT, CDR2 FQDESV (reference sequence). The V segment lost 4 bases and the J segment 0 bases; nucleotides outside the gene matches: 5. The CDR3 is 17 amino acids. The CDR3 loop is CASSSDRGLDSYNEQFF. CDR3 DNA: TGTGCCAGCAGCTCGGACAGGGGGCTAGACTCCTACAATGAGCAGTTCTTC.

The chain is built from TRBV11-2 and TRBJ1-1; D might be TRBD1 (5 bases). This CDR3 comprises 14 residues. V was clipped by 4 bases and J by 1 base, with 10 bases between them. CDR1 and CDR2 (germline): SGHAT, FQNNGV. CDR3 nucleotides: TGTGCCAGCAGCTCCCCCGGGGCGAACACTGAAGCTTTCTTT. Translated: CASSSPGANTEAFF.

The V and J genes are TRBV4-1 and TRBJ1-2; maybe TRBD1 (5 bases). V dropped 8 bases and J dropped 4 bases, with 17 bases sitting between them. Germline lookup yields CDR1 MGHRA and CDR2 YSYEKL. The CDR3 loop spans 14 amino acids. In nucleotides, the CDR3 is TGCGCCAGCGGTAGACAGCCTTCAGGCTATGGCTACACCTTC. Translated: CASGRQPSGYGYTF.

The V gene is TRBV5-1, the J gene TRBJ1-6; D is ambiguous. Germline CDR1 reads SGHRS; CDR2 reads YFSETQ. Between the trimmed V and J ends, which lost 2 bases and 7 bases, there was a span of 13 bases. The length of the CDR3 is 15 residues. The CDR3 DNA follows: TGCGCCAGCAGCTTCGCGTCAGAGAGAAATTCACCCCTCCACTTT. As protein: CASSFASERNSPLHF.